This passage covers 18 T cell receptor beta chains from one sample sequenced in a study of blood T cell repertoires in COVID-19. Sequenced by immunoSEQ multiplex PCR; TCRdb stores in-frame clones only, minus some. The sample includes almost 95,000 clones, roughly 85% seen only once; the top ten take around 17%. Sequenced sample: peripheral blood. The receptors originated from an older woman with COVID-19, enrolled during active disease.

The chain joins TRBV6-6 to TRBJ1-1; possible D gene TRBD1, 5 bases. Trimming took 4 bases from V and 4 from J, leaving 13 bases between them. The CDR3 extends over 14 amino acids. Per germline, CDR1 MNHNY and CDR2 SVGAGI (reference sequence). Here the CDR3 reads CASSWGSPGTEAFF. The CDR3, as DNA: TGTGCCAGCAGTTGGGGCTCACCGGGCACTGAAGCTTTCTTT.

V usage is TRBV28 and J usage is TRBJ2-7, with 9 bases that match TRBD2. Germline assignment: CDR1 MDHEN and CDR2 SYDVKM. This CDR3 has 15 residues. After removal of 2 bases from V and 1 base from J, the junction contained 3 bases not matched to a gene. The CDR3 nucleotides are TGTGCCAGCAGTTTACCAGCGGGGGGTTCCTACGAGCAGTACTTC. Translated, it gives CASSLPAGGSYEQYF.

The rearrangement joins TRBV5-4 to TRBJ2-1; TRBD2 agrees at 7 bases. Per the germline V gene, CDR1 is SGHNT and CDR2 is YYREEE (reference sequence). Germline trimming cut 2 bases from V and 12 bases from J; bases unmatched to any gene: 11. The CDR3 is 14 amino acids. The CDR3 nucleotides read TGTGCCAGCAGCTTTCCCGGGACTATCCCTCGGCAGTTCTTC. It specifies CASSFPGTIPRQFF.

The chain carries TRBV5-5 and TRBJ2-7; TRBD1 matches at 8 bases. Trimming removed 4 bases from V and 4 bases from J; junction bases left unmatched: 7. CDR1 SGHKS and CDR2 YYEKEE come from the germline V gene (reference sequence). The CDR3 totals 14 residues. The CDR3 DNA follows: TGTGCCAGCAGCCGTGCTAGGACAGGGTACGAGCAGTACTTC. It is translated as CASSRARTGYEQYF.

The chain couples TRBV6-5 to TRBJ1-4; a possible D gene is TRBD1 (6 bases). Between the trimmed V and J ends, which lost 4 bases and 5 bases, there was a span of 14 bases. The germline CDR1 and CDR2 sequences are MNHEY and SVGAGI. The CDR3 spans 15 residues. CDR3 loop: CASSSRRGGNEKLFF. CDR3 nucleotides: TGTGCCAGCAGTTCCCGCAGGGGAGGGAATGAAAAACTGTTTTTT.

In its sample, this clone was seen once. V is TRBV27 and J is TRBJ2-5, with 8 bases that match TRBD1. This CDR3 spans 14 amino acids. V was pared by 4 bases and J by 1 base, with 2 bases of the junction left unmatched. Germline V gives CDR1 MNHEY, CDR2 SMNVEV (reference sequence). CDR3 protein: CASSSGQVQETQYF. Here the CDR3 DNA reads TGTGCCAGCAGTTCGGGACAGGTCCAAGAGACCCAGTACTTC.

This chain links TRBV19 with TRBJ1-5; 8 bases match TRBD1. The J segment lost 1 base and the V segment lost 6 bases, leaving 5 bases of the junction unmatched. This CDR3 is built from 15 residues. Germline assignment: CDR1 LNHDA and CDR2 SQIVND (reference sequence). CDR3 protein: CASRTGTGSNQPQHF. The CDR3, as DNA: TGTGCCAGTAGAACCGGGACAGGCAGCAATCAGCCCCAGCATTTT.

The rearrangement links TRBV10-3 to TRBJ1-5, with unresolved D. V was trimmed by 2 bases and J by 6 bases, leaving 8 bases between them. Germline CDR1 reads ENHRY; CDR2 reads SYGVKD. The CDR3 spans 13 residues. As DNA, the CDR3 is TGTGCCATCAGTGAGACAGAAATTCAGCCCCAGCATTTT. Protein: CAISETEIQPQHF.

The chain carries TRBV5-6 and TRBJ2-7; TRBD1 aligns across 9 bases. Trimming took 5 bases from V and 3 from J; bases not matched to a gene: 6. The CDR3 has 14 residues. Per the germline V gene, CDR1 is SGHDT and CDR2 is YYEEEE. CDR3 loop: CASRGQGVYYEQYF. The CDR3 nucleotides read TGTGCCAGCAGGGGACAGGGAGTTTACTACGAGCAGTACTTC.

The chain recombines TRBV30 with TRBJ1-4, with 9 positions matching TRBD1. In germline, CDR1 is GTSNPN, CDR2 SVGIG (reference sequence). V shed 0 bases, J shed 5 bases, and the junction held 4 bases outside the gene matches. CDR3 size: 15 residues. The CDR3 DNA is TGTGCCTGGAGTGTACGTGGGACAGGGAATGAAAAACTGTTTTTT. It is translated as CAWSVRGTGNEKLFF. The variable domain in full, with the rest retrieved from reference TRBV30 and TRBJ1-4, is SQTIHQWPATLVQPVGSPLSLECTVEGTSNPNLYWYRQAAGRGLQLLFYSVGIGQISSEVPQNLSASRPQDRQFILSSKKLLLSDSGFYLCAWSVRGTGNEKLFFGSGTQLSVL.

This chain uses TRBV5-1 with TRBJ1-2, with 7 positions matching TRBD1. This CDR3 comprises 16 residues. The germline gives CDR1 SGHRS, CDR2 YFSETQ. After removal of 2 bases from V and 4 bases from J, the junction contained 11 bases not matched to a gene. Here the CDR3 DNA reads TGCGCCAGCAGCTTAGGGTCGTCCGGGACAGCCTATGGCTACACCTTC. Its translation: CASSLGSSGTAYGYTF.

The chain uses TRBV28 and TRBJ2-2; possible D gene TRBD1, 6 bases. The CDR3 sequence is 14 residues long. V shed 3 bases and J shed 3 bases, with 8 bases lying between them. In germline, CDR1 is MDHEN, CDR2 SYDVKM. DNA for the CDR3: TGTGCCAGCAGTTTGACAGGCTACACCGGGGAGCTGTTTTTT. Its translation: CASSLTGYTGELFF.

The chain links TRBV3-1 (or the pseudogene TRBV3-2) to TRBJ2-2; 10 bases agree with TRBD1. The CDR3 sequence is 13 residues long. After removal of 6 bases from V and 6 bases from J, the junction contained 1 base not matched to a gene. CDR1 and CDR2 (germline): LGHDT, YNNKEL (reference sequence). The CDR3 coding sequence is TGTGCCAGCAGAGGACAGGGGGCCGGGGAGCTGTTTTTT. This encodes CASRGQGAGELFF.

This clone appeared once. The J gene is TRBJ2-7, the V gene TRBV7-2; TRBD2 aligns across 13 bases. This CDR3 spans 16 amino acids. Looked up from germline, CDR1 is SGHTA and CDR2 is FQGNSA. Losses at the gene ends were 5 bases for V and 7 bases for J; bases not matched to a gene: 11. CDR3: CASSPVAGTSGDEQYF. For the CDR3, the DNA is TGTGCCAGCAGCCCCGTTGCCGGGACTAGCGGGGATGAGCAGTACTTC.

This chain joins TRBV29-1 and TRBJ2-7; 9 bases match TRBD1. The CDR3 is made up of 17 amino acids. Trimming cost V 1 base and J 0 bases; bases outside gene matches: 10. Germline CDR1 reads SQVTM; CDR2 reads ANQGSEA. In DNA form, the CDR3 reads TGCAGCGTTGAAGTCCTAAAGACAGGGGGTACCTCCTACGAGCAGTACTTC. Its translation: CSVEVLKTGGTSYEQYF.

V is TRBV7-9 and J is TRBJ2-3; D is unclear. Trimming removed 6 bases at V and 0 bases at J, with 7 bases between. This CDR3 has 13 residues. The V gene's germline CDR1 is SEHNR and CDR2 FQNEAQ (reference sequence). Here the CDR3 reads CASSYTSTDTQYF. The CDR3 DNA sequence: TGTGCCAGCAGTTATACTAGCACAGATACGCAGTATTTT.

This chain uses TRBV5-1 with TRBJ2-6, with D possibly TRBD2 on 5 matching bases. This CDR3 contains 16 residues. The germline CDR1 and CDR2 sequences are SGHRS and YFSETQ. V was cut by 5 bases and J by 1 base, with 13 bases left in between. The CDR3 nucleotides are TGCGCCAGCAGTAAGCCTGGACTGTCTGGGGCCAACGTCCTGACTTTC. Protein sequence: CASSKPGLSGANVLTF.

Ten or more counts support this clone. This rearrangement joins TRBV5-1 to TRBJ1-6; 11 bases agree with TRBD1. The V gene end was trimmed by 5 bases and the J gene end by 8 bases; junction bases not matched to a gene: 6. Looked up from germline, CDR1 is SGHRS and CDR2 is YFSETQ. The CDR3 has 15 residues. The CDR3 DNA reads TGCGCCAGCAGAGTGGGACAGGGGGAATATTCACCCCTCCACTTT. It is translated as CASRVGQGEYSPLHF.